The present T cell receptor beta chain was sequenced within a study of blood T cell repertoires in COVID-19. Germline-derived CDR1 and CDR2 are KGHDR and SFDVKD. The CDR3 has 14 amino acids. V lost 3 bases and J lost 2, with 6 bases in between. In the original workflow: Nucleated cell number was recorded as an estimate derived from reference gene primer amplification. Assay: immunoSEQ multiplex PCR; the TCRdb copy retains only in-frame clones and omits some. The V and J calls and clone size are taken from that table; D and trimming were inferred from the DNA. The sample consists of hundreds of thousands of clones, roughly 88% of them appearing once.

Sequenced: PBMCs or T cells enriched from blood (not recorded which). This clonotype was sampled from a woman aged 25 to 39 who had recovered from COVID-19. The chain uses TRBV24-1 and TRBJ2-2; weak D call: TRBD1 (5 bases). Here the CDR3 reads CATSDTGNTGELFF. DNA of the CDR3: TGTGCCACCAGTGATACAGGTAACACCGGGGAGCTGTTTTTT.